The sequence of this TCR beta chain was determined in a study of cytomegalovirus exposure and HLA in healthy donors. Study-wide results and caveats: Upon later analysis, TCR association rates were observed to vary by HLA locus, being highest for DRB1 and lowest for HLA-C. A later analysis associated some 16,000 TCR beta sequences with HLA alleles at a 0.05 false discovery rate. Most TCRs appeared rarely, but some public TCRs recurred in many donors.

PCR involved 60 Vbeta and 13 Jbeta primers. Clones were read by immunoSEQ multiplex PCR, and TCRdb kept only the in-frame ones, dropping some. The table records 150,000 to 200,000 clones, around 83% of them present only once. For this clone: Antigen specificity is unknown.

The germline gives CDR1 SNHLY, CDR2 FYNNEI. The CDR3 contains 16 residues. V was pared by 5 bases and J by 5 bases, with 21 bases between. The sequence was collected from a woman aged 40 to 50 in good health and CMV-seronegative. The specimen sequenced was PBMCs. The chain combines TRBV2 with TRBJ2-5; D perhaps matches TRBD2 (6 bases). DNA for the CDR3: TGTGCCAGCAGTCCGCTGACCGGGAGAACGTGGGAGACCCAGTACTTC. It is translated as CASSPLTGRTWETQYF.